This T cell receptor beta chain originates from a study of PD-1 blockade in classical Hodgkin lymphoma. Whole-study results and caveats: Reports described newly diagnosed patients as having lower baseline TCR diversity than healthy donors. CD8+ TCR diversity did not rise significantly by C4D1, unlike CD4+. Partial responders and progressors had significantly lower baseline TCR diversity. With respect to the repertoire differences, their causes, possibly disease activity or prior therapy, remain undefined.

Comment on this clone: Its antigen is unknown.

Measured with immunoSEQ multiplex PCR; TCRdb has only the in-frame clones, and not every one. The top ten clones hold about 18% of a sample with around 31,000 clones, 81% of them seen once. The CDR3 has 13 residues. The germline V gene has CDR1 ENHRY and CDR2 SYGVKD. Trimming removed 11 bases from V and 7 bases from J, with 20 bases in between. The sample's time point: cycle 4 day 1 (C4D1), after 5 to 7 weeks of nivolumab. Every patient relapsed after autologous stem cell transplantation, and brentuximab vedotin exposure varied. The chain carries TRBV10-3 and TRBJ1-2, with a weak D call TRBD1 (5 bases). The sequencing used peripheral blood mononuclear cells (PBMCs), collected before the fourth cycle of nivolumab. This receptor was identified in a human donor with classical Hodgkin lymphoma. The CDR3 DNA follows: TGTGCCGGACAAACTCCTCCGGGGACTGGCTACACCTTC. It translates to CAGQTPPGTGYTF.